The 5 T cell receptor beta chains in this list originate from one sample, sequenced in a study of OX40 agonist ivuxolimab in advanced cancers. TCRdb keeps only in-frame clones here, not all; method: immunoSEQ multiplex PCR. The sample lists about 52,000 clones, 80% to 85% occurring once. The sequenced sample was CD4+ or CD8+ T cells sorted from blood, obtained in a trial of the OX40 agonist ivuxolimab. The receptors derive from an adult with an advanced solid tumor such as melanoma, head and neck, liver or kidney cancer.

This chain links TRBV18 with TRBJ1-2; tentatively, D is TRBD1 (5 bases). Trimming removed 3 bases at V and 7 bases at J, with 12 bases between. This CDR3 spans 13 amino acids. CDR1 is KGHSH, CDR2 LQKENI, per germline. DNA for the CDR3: TGTGCCAGCTCACCCGGGACCGTCGGTGGCTACACCTTC. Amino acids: CASSPGTVGGYTF.

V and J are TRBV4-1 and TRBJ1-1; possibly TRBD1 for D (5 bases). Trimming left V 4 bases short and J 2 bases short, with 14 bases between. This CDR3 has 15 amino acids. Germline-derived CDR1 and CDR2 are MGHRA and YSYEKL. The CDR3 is CASSRGGGLNTEAFF. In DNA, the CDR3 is TGCGCCAGCAGCCGTGGTGGGGGGTTAAACACTGAAGCTTTCTTT.

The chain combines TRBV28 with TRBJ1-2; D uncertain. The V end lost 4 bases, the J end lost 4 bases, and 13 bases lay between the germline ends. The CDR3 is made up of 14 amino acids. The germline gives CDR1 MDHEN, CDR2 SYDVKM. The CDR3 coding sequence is TGTGCCAGCAGTTCCTCGAAGTCGCTCTATGGCTACACCTTC. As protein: CASSSSKSLYGYTF.

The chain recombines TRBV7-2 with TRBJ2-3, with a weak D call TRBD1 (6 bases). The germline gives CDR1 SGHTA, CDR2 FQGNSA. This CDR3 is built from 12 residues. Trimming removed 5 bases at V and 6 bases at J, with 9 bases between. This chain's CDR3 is CASSQGPDTQYF. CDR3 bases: TGTGCCAGCAGCCAGGGGCCCGATACGCAGTATTTT.

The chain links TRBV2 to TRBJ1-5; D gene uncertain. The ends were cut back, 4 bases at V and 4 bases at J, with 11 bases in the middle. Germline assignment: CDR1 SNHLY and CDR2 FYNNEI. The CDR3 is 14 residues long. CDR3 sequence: CASSAWTANQPQHF. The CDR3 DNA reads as TGTGCCAGCAGTGCGTGGACGGCAAATCAGCCCCAGCATTTT.